The T cell receptor beta chain under discussion was sequenced for a study of cytomegalovirus exposure and HLA in healthy donors. Study-level information: Early on, a data release was issued that held roughly 86 million unique TCRs from HLA-typed donors.

Healthy bone marrow donors made up the donors. Both 60 Vbeta primers and 13 Jbeta primers went into the PCR. Profiling relied on immunoSEQ multiplex PCR, and the TCRdb table lists in-frame clones only, not all of them. The sample holds roughly 150,000 clones, 85% seen once. This CDR3 has 15 residues. Looked up from germline, CDR1 is MNHEY and CDR2 is SMNVEV (reference sequence). Trimming stripped 4 bases from V and 2 bases from J, with 14 bases between. Study-wide findings and caveats: In an earlier analysis, about 87% or about 30%: the productive usage of most TCR beta V segments. A later analysis showed HLA-associated TCR beta chains outstripping equally common others in clonal expansion.

A word on this clone: The target antigen is unknown.

This chain links TRBV27 with TRBJ2-5; D is perhaps TRBD2 (6 bases). The TCR was taken from a man aged 25 to 45 in good health and CMV-seropositive. Sequencing was carried out using PBMCs. CDR3 protein: CASSSYSGRQETQYF. The CDR3 DNA is TGTGCCAGCAGTTCATACTCAGGGAGGCAAGAGACCCAGTACTTC.